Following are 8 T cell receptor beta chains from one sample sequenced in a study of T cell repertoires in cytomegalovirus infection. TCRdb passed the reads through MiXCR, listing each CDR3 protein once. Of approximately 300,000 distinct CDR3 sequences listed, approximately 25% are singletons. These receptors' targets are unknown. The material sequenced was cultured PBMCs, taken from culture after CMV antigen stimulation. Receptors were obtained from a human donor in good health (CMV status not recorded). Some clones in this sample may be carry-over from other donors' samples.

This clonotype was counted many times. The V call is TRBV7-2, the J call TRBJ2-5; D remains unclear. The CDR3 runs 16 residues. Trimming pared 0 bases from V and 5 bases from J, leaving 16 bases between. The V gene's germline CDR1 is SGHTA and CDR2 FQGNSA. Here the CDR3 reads CASSLAVSRFGETQYF. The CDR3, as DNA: TGTGCCAGCAGCTTAGCAGTTAGCAGATTCGGGGAGACCCAGTACTTC.

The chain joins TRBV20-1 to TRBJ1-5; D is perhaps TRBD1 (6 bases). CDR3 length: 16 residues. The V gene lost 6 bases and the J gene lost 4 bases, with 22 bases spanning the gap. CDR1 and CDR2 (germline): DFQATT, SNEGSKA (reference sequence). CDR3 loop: CSAVAPGQRENQPQHF. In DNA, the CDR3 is TGCAGTGCAGTTGCTCCGGGACAACGAGAAAATCAGCCCCAGCATTTT.

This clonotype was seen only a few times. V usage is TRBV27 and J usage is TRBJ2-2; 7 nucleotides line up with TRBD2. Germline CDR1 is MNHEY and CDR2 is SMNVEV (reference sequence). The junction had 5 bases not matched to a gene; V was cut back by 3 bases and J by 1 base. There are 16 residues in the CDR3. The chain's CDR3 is CASSLSPSGNTGELFF. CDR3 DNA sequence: TGTGCCAGCAGTTTGTCCCCTAGCGGGAACACCGGGGAGCTGTTTTTT.

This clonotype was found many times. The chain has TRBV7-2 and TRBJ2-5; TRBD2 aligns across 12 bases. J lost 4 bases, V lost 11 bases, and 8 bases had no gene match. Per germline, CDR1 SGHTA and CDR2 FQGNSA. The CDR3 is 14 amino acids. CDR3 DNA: TGTGCCGTACCCGGACTAGCGGGATTAGAGACCCAGTACTTC. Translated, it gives CAVPGLAGLETQYF.

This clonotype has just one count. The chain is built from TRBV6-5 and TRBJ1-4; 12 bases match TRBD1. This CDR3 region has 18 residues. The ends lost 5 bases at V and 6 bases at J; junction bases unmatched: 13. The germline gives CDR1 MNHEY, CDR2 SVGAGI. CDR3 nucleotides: TGTGCCAGCAGTCCAAGGGGACAGGGGGCGCGGGTTGATGAAAAACTGTTTTTT. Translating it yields CASSPRGQGARVDEKLFF.

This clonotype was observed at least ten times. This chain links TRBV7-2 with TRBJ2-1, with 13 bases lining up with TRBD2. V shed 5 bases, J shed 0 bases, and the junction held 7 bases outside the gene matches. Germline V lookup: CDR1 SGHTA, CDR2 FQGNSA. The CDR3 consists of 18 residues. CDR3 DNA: TGTGCCAGCAGCCCCCGGACTAGCGGGGGCCTCTCCTACAATGAGCAGTTCTTC. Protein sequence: CASSPRTSGGLSYNEQFF.

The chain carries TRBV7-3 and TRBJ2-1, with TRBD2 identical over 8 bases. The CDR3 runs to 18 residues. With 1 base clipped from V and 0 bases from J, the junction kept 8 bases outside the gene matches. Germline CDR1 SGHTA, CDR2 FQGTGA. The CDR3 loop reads CASSLRPSSGSSYNEQFF. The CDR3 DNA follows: TGTGCCAGCAGCTTAAGACCATCAAGCGGGAGCTCCTACAATGAGCAGTTCTTC. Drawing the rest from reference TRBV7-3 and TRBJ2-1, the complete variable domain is GAGVSQTPSNKVTEKGKYVELRCDPISGHTALYWYRQSLGQGPEFLIYFQGTGAADDSGLPNDRFFAVRPEGSVSTLKIQRTERGDSAVYLCASSLRPSSGSSYNEQFFGPGTRLTVL.

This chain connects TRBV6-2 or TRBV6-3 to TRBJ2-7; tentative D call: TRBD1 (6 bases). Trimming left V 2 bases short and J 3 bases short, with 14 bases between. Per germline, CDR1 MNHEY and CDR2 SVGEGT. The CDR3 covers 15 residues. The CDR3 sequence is CASSYHLGQSYEQYF. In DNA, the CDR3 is TGTGCCAGCAGTTACCACCTCGGACAGAGCTACGAGCAGTACTTC.